This T cell receptor (beta chain) originates from a study of blood T cell repertoires in COVID-19. Study-wide context: Specimens from acute and convalescent COVID-19 originated in the United States, Italy and Spain.

V trimming: 5 bases; J trimming: 7 bases; junction bases outside the gene matches: 2. This CDR3 is built from 13 residues. Germline CDR1 is LNHDA and CDR2 is SQIVND (reference sequence). The study assigned cohorts using participant-reported clinical history. Recovered participants had two consecutive negative NP/OP PCR tests, healthcare professional clearance, or symptom resolution. Authors' methods: Estimation of nucleated cell counts was performed using reference gene primer amplification. TCRdb's table, derived via immunoSEQ multiplex PCR, lists solely in-frame clones and lacks some. V and J calls and clone size are those listed in that table; D and trimming were worked out from the DNA. The table includes more than 300,000 clones, approximately 90% detected once.

The chain employs TRBV19 and TRBJ2-1, with 10 positions matching TRBD1. Sequenced: PBMCs or T cells enriched from blood (not recorded which). This receptor was obtained from a woman between 18 and 29 years old who had recovered from COVID-19. The CDR3 region is CASSGQGVNEQFF. The CDR3 DNA is TGTGCCAGTAGTGGACAGGGGGTGAATGAGCAGTTCTTC.